A single sample gave rise to the 21 T cell receptor beta chains below, sequenced in a study of blood T cell repertoires in COVID-19. The protocol was immunoSEQ multiplex PCR, while the TCRdb copy is restricted to in-frame clones and leaves out a portion. Among 25,000 to 30,000 clones listed, 80% were seen once. The sequencing sample was made of peripheral blood. These receptors came from a woman in her 70s with acute or convalescent COVID-19.

The chain is built from TRBV28 and TRBJ1-2, with D maybe TRBD1 (5 bases). This CDR3 has 14 amino acids. Deletions cut 3 bases from V and 2 bases from J, with 10 bases between. The germline CDR1 and CDR2 sequences are MDHEN and SYDVKM. The CDR3 DNA sequence: TGTGCCAGCAGTTTTTTCCAGGGAAACTATGGCTACACCTTC. Its protein product is CASSFFQGNYGYTF.

The V call is TRBV7-2, the J call TRBJ2-2; 7 bases agree with TRBD1. J gave up 16 bases and V 5 bases, and 10 bases lay outside the gene matches. Germline assignment: CDR1 SGHTA and CDR2 FQGNSA. This CDR3 contains 12 residues. Here the CDR3 reads CASSLEGTVPFF. CDR3 nucleotide sequence: TGTGCCAGCAGCCTAGAGGGGACAGTCCCGTTTTTT.

The chain is built from TRBV7-3 and TRBJ2-2; D is undetermined. The CDR3 totals 15 residues. The germline gives CDR1 SGHTA, CDR2 FQGTGA. V lost 7 bases and J 10 bases, leaving 22 bases between the germline ends. DNA of the CDR3: TGTGCCAGCAACCCCGACAACCAACCTTTCATGGAGCTGTTTTTT. It yields the protein CASNPDNQPFMELFF.

The CDR3 DNA reads TGTGCCAGCAGCCCACATAATGGCCGATCCTACGAGCAGTACTTC. Its protein product is CASSPHNGRSYEQYF. The chain uses TRBV7-2 and TRBJ2-7; D call uncertain. The length of the CDR3 is 15 residues. With 5 bases removed from V and 1 base from J, the gap between germline ends came to 15 bases. The germline gives CDR1 SGHTA, CDR2 FQGNSA.

The chain has TRBV2 and TRBJ1-4; 7 bases line up with TRBD1. Losses at the gene ends were 6 bases for V and 11 bases for J; bases not matched to a gene: 15. Germline-derived CDR1 and CDR2 are SNHLY and FYNNEI. The CDR3 spans 15 residues. CDR3 sequence reads: CASSGDRHLGWKLFF. DNA for the CDR3: TGTGCCAGCAGCGGGGACAGACACTTAGGGTGGAAACTGTTTTTT.

This rearrangement joins TRBV28 to TRBJ2-7; TRBD2 aligns across 14 bases. This CDR3 is 15 amino acids long. The V gene's germline CDR1 is MDHEN and CDR2 SYDVKM. Trimming cost V 4 bases and J 2 bases; bases outside gene matches: 1. CDR3 nucleotide sequence: TGTGCCAGCAGTTCGGGACTAGCGGGGGCCTACGAGCAGTACTTC. As protein: CASSSGLAGAYEQYF.

This chain joins TRBV18 and TRBJ2-1; D not certain. This CDR3 is built from 14 residues. CDR1 is KGHSH, CDR2 LQKENI, per germline. V lost 3 bases and J lost 7, with 13 bases in between. CDR3 amino acids: CASSPYARANEQFF. CDR3 DNA sequence: TGTGCCAGCTCACCCTACGCACGAGCTAATGAGCAGTTCTTC.

The V gene is TRBV4-1, the J gene TRBJ2-7; possible D gene TRBD1, 6 bases. Germline V CDR1 and CDR2: MGHRA, YSYEKL. This CDR3 is built from 15 residues. V was pared by 5 bases and J by 0 bases, with 14 bases between. DNA for the CDR3: TGCGCCAGCAGCAGCCCCCGGGACAACTCCTACGAGCAGTACTTC. The encoded protein is CASSSPRDNSYEQYF.

The chain employs TRBV6-5 and TRBJ1-1; D possibly corresponds to TRBD1 (5 bases). Per germline, CDR1 MNHEY and CDR2 SVGAGI. Deletions cut 2 bases from V and 9 bases from J, with 10 bases between. The CDR3 loop spans 12 amino acids. This CDR3 reads CASSYGGTKAFF. CDR3 coding DNA: TGTGCCAGCAGTTACGGGGGGACGAAAGCTTTCTTT.

This rearrangement joins TRBV7-8 to TRBJ1-2; D is undetermined. The CDR3 length is 14 residues. V was pared by 1 base and J by 3 bases, with 9 bases between. CDR1 is SGHVS, CDR2 FQNEAQ, per germline. The chain's CDR3 is CASSLGSVYYGYTF. The CDR3 nucleotides read TGTGCCAGCAGCTTAGGGTCGGTTTACTATGGCTACACCTTC.

The chain carries TRBV4-1 and TRBJ1-4, with D unresolved. CDR3 size: 13 residues. V dropped 2 bases and J dropped 12 bases, with 13 bases sitting between them. Looked up from germline, CDR1 is MGHRA and CDR2 is YSYEKL. CDR3 DNA sequence: TGCGCCAGCAGCCAACAGGCCGGGAGGGAACTGTTTTTT. This gives the protein CASSQQAGRELFF.

The chain employs TRBV6-5 and TRBJ1-4; weak D call: TRBD1 (5 bases). V lost 2 bases and J lost 8, with 12 bases in between. The germline CDR1 and CDR2 sequences are MNHEY and SVGAGI. This CDR3 is 14 amino acids long. CDR3 residues: CASSYKRGAEKLFF. The CDR3 DNA follows: TGTGCCAGCAGTTACAAAAGGGGCGCCGAAAAACTGTTTTTT.

The chain carries TRBV18 and TRBJ2-6; D gene unclear. This CDR3 contains 17 residues. Trimming took 3 bases from V and 1 from J, leaving 13 bases between them. Germline CDR1 is KGHSH and CDR2 is LQKENI. The CDR3 region has the DNA TGTGCCAGCTCACCCATATATCAGTTTTCTGGGGCCAACGTCCTGACTTTC. The encoded protein is CASSPIYQFSGANVLTF.

The genes are TRBV11-3 and TRBJ1-3; the D gene is possibly TRBD1 (6 bases). The V end was cut by 4 bases, the J end by 3 bases, with 19 bases between. This CDR3 contains 17 residues. Germline CDR1 and CDR2: SGHNT and YENEEA. Here the CDR3 reads CASSSGPTGMVGNTIYF. CDR3 coding DNA: TGTGCCAGCAGCTCGGGGCCAACAGGGATGGTTGGAAACACCATATATTTT.

This clone has just a few counts. J is TRBJ2-5 and V is TRBV28; D is perhaps TRBD2 (7 bases). Trimming took 2 bases from V and 5 from J, leaving 18 bases between them. Germline loops: CDR1 MDHEN, CDR2 SYDVKM. This CDR3 is built from 16 residues. In DNA, the CDR3 is TGTGCCAGCAGTTTAATGGGCTTTGGGGGGGGCGAGACCCAGTACTTC. This codes for CASSLMGFGGGETQYF.

The CDR3 sequence: CASSPTGANVLTF. The CDR3 coding sequence is TGTGCCAGCAGTCCAACTGGGGCCAACGTCCTGACTTTC. The chain recombines TRBV12-3 or TRBV12-4 with TRBJ2-6; no clear D. The CDR3 totals 13 residues. The V and J ends lost 5 bases and 2 bases respectively, with 4 bases between them.

V usage is TRBV7-2 and J usage is TRBJ2-2; D is unresolved. The germline gives CDR1 SGHTA, CDR2 FQGNSA. This CDR3 contains 13 residues. V gave up 7 bases and J gave up 1 base, with 7 bases separating them. Here the CDR3 reads CASTDLNTGELFF. In nucleotides, the CDR3 is TGTGCCAGCACCGACTTGAACACCGGGGAGCTGTTTTTT.

The chain carries TRBV6-5 and TRBJ1-1; TRBD1 is a possible D gene (6 bases). This CDR3 is built from 14 residues. Trimming pared 6 bases from V and 6 bases from J, leaving 17 bases between. Germline values: CDR1 MNHEY, CDR2 SVGAGI. The chain's CDR3 is CASRASRGIAEAFF. CDR3 DNA sequence: TGTGCCAGCAGGGCAAGCAGGGGTATCGCTGAAGCTTTCTTT.

The rearrangement uses TRBV6-1 and TRBJ2-2; TRBD2 matches at 11 bases. Germline V gene lookup returns CDR1 MNHNS and CDR2 SASEGT. The CDR3 contains 19 residues. Losses at the gene ends were 2 bases for V and 0 bases for J; bases not matched to a gene: 8. This CDR3 reads CASSEIYLTSGANTGELFF. The CDR3 nucleotides read TGTGCCAGCAGTGAAATCTACCTGACTAGCGGGGCGAACACCGGGGAGCTGTTTTTT.

The V gene is TRBV5-6, the J gene TRBJ2-1, with TRBD2 identical over 9 bases. V shed 4 bases, J shed 7 bases, and the junction held 15 bases outside the gene matches. Per the germline V gene, CDR1 is SGHDT and CDR2 is YYEEEE. There are 17 residues in the CDR3. For the CDR3, the DNA is TGTGCCAGCAGCGCTGGACTAAGCGGGGGGCACTATAATGAGCAGTTCTTC. It encodes CASSAGLSGGHYNEQFF.

This chain connects TRBV28 to TRBJ1-2; D might be TRBD1 (6 bases). CDR1 is MDHEN, CDR2 SYDVKM, per germline. This CDR3 has 14 residues. V lost 6 bases, J lost 4 bases, and 15 bases lay in between. The CDR3 DNA follows: TGTGCCAGCAGCGGACAGCTCCGTAGCTATGGCTACACCTTC. It codes for CASSGQLRSYGYTF.